These 10 T cell receptor beta chains originate from one sample sequenced in a study of T-cell reconstitution after alpha-beta-depleted transplantation in children. Preparation of the TCRbeta library was carried out with unique molecular identifiers. MiXCR, run by TCRdb on the PCR reads, gives a single entry per CDR3 protein. Of some 390,000 distinct CDR3 sequences listed, about 20% are singletons. Sequenced material: PBMCs from the stem cell graft donor, taken from the stem cell graft. The receptors stem from a human donor who donated a stem cell graft to a child with acute myeloid leukemia.

The chain joins TRBV10-3 to TRBJ2-2; TRBD2 agrees at 13 bases. The CDR3 is 17 amino acids. The J segment lost 5 bases and the V segment lost 8 bases, leaving 11 bases of the junction unmatched. Germline loops: CDR1 ENHRY, CDR2 SYGVKD. CDR3 bases: TGTGCCATCCCGAGTGGACTAGCGGGAGAGGAGACCGGGGAGCTGTTTTTT. Amino acid sequence: CAIPSGLAGEETGELFF.

A few counts support this clonotype. The chain carries TRBV15 and TRBJ2-1; D is possibly TRBD2 (7 bases). V gave up 6 bases and J gave up 8 bases, with 11 bases separating them. Germline V CDR1 and CDR2: LNHNV, YYDKDF (reference sequence). This CDR3 is 12 amino acids long. The CDR3 is CATRKGGDEQFF. In DNA, the CDR3 is TGTGCCACCAGAAAGGGGGGGGATGAGCAGTTCTTC.

This clonotype was found many times. The chain employs TRBV20-1 and TRBJ2-3; 7 positions match TRBD2. J gave up 3 bases and V 1 base, and 7 bases lay outside the gene matches. CDR1 and CDR2 (germline): DFQATT, SNEGSKA (reference sequence). The CDR3 loop spans 15 amino acids. The chain's CDR3 is CSARVGSSGTDTQYF. The CDR3 DNA reads TGCAGTGCTAGAGTAGGGTCTAGCGGAACAGATACGCAGTATTTT.

The genes are TRBV12-3 or TRBV12-4 and TRBJ2-5, with a tentative D call TRBD1 (6 bases). V gave up 0 bases and J gave up 5 bases, with 16 bases separating them. This CDR3 is 16 amino acids long. CDR3 residues: CASSLAGQGSGETQYF. Written as DNA, the CDR3 is TGTGCCAGCAGTTTAGCGGGTCAGGGGTCGGGGGAGACCCAGTACTTC.

This clonotype was observed a handful of times. This chain joins TRBV29-1 and TRBJ2-1; 9 bases are a match to TRBD2. The CDR3 spans 16 residues. CDR1 SQVTM and CDR2 ANQGSEA come from the germline V gene. V was pared by 3 bases and J by 2 bases, with 8 bases of the junction left unmatched. CDR3 sequence reads: CSVEKLAGAAYNEQFF. The CDR3, as DNA: TGCAGCGTTGAGAAACTAGCGGGTGCGGCCTACAATGAGCAGTTCTTC.

This clonotype was detected only a few times. This chain joins TRBV12-3 or TRBV12-4 and TRBJ2-7; 9 bases line up with TRBD1. J was trimmed by 4 bases and V by 5 bases; bases with no gene match: 9. This CDR3 comprises 15 residues. The CDR3 nucleotides read TGTGCCAGCAGTGGCCGGGACAGGGTTACTTACGAGCAGTACTTC. Amino acid sequence: CASSGRDRVTYEQYF.

This clonotype was observed a few times. This chain links TRBV20-1 with TRBJ1-5; the D is unclear. CDR1 is DFQATT and CDR2 is SNEGSKA in the germline V gene (reference sequence). This CDR3 has 16 amino acids. V dropped 0 bases and J dropped 0 bases, with 12 bases sitting between them. The CDR3 sequence: CSARDEWTNSNQPQHF. The CDR3 bases are TGCAGTGCTAGAGATGAATGGACTAATAGCAATCAGCCCCAGCATTTT.

This clonotype was seen a few times. The chain joins TRBV5-1 to TRBJ2-1; 8 nucleotides line up with TRBD2. V shed 4 bases and J 6 bases; nucleotides not matched to a gene: 6. CDR3 length: 14 residues. Germline loops: CDR1 SGHRS, CDR2 YFSETQ. CDR3 in amino acids: CASSKAGAGNEQFF. CDR3 nucleotides: TGCGCCAGCAGCAAAGCGGGAGCGGGCAATGAGCAGTTCTTC.

The chain employs TRBV20-1 and TRBJ1-5; no definite D call. The CDR3 extends over 13 amino acids. Trimming left V 6 bases short and J 0 bases short, with 9 bases between. Looked up from germline, CDR1 is DFQATT and CDR2 is SNEGSKA (reference sequence). CDR3 bases: TGCAGTGCCTTGCCATCTAGCAATCAGCCCCAGCATTTT. Protein: CSALPSSNQPQHF.

In its sample, this clonotype was seen many times. V and J are TRBV6-5 and TRBJ2-1; 9 bases match TRBD1. Germline values: CDR1 MNHEY, CDR2 SVGAGI. The CDR3 is 14 amino acids. V gave up 4 bases and J gave up 8 bases; unmatched junction bases: 6. The chain's CDR3 is CASSFMTGGDEQFF. The CDR3 coding sequence is TGTGCCAGCAGTTTCATGACAGGGGGAGATGAGCAGTTCTTC.